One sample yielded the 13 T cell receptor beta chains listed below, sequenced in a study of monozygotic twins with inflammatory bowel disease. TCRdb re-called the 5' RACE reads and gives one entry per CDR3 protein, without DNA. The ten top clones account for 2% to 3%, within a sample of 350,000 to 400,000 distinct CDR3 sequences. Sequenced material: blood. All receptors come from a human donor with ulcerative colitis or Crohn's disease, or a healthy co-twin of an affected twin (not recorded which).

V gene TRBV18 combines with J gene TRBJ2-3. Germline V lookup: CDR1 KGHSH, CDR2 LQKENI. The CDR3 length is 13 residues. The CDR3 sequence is CASSPPAADTQYF.

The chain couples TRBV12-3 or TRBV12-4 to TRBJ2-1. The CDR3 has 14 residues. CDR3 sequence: CASRGSYERNEQFF.

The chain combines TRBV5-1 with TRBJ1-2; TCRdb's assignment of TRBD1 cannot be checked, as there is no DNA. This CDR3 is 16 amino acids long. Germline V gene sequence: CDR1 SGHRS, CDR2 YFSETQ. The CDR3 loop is CASSLVRDSTNYGYTF.

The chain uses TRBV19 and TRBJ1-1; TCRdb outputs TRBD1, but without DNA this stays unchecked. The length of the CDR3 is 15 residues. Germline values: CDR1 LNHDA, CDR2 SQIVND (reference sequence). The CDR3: CASSTQDRRNTEAFF.

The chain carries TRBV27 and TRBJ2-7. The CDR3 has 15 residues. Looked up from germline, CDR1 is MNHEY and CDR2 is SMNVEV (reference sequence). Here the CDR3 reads CASSTLRGRSYEQYF.

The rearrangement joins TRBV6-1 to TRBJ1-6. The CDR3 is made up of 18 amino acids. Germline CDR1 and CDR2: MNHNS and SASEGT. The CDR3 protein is CASSEESPLSSYNSPLHF.

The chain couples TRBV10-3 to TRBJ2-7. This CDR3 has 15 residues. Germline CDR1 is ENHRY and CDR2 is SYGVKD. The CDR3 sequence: CAISESSVASYEQYF.

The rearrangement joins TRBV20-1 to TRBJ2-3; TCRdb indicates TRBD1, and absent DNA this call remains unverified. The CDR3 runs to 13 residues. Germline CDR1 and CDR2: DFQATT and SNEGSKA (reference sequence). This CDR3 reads CSASMPPTDTQYF.

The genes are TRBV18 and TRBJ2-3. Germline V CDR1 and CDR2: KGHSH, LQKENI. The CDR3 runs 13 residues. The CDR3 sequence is CASSPTPGDTQYF.

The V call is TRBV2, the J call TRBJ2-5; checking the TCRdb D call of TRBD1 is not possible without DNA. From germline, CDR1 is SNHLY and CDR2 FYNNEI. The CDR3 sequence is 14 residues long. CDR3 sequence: CASSEFTGRETQYF.

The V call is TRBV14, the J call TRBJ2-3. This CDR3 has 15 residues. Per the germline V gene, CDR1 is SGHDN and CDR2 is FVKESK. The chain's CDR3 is CASSPRVAGTDTQYF.

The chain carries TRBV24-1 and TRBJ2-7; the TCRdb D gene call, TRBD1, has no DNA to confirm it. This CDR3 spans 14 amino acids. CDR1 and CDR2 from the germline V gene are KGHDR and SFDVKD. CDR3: CATSDPGQPYEQYF.

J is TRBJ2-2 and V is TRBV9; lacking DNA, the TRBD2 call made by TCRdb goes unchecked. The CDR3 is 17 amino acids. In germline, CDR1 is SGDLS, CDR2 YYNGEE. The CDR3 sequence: CASSRLGPRSNTGELFF.